Included here is one T cell receptor beta chain sequence, with context. The sample holds one count of this clonotype. Its specific antigen is unknown. Within one base of it there is no much larger clone, and no base qualities were kept. A read on its own is weak evidence. Peripheral blood CD8+ and CD4+ T cells from healthy donors, Susac syndrome patients and multiple sclerosis patients were profiled using high-throughput TCR beta sequencing. Treatment-naive patients with stable or active relapsing-remitting disease fulfilling revised McDonald criteria were used as multiple sclerosis controls. Bulk CD8+ and CD4+ T cells were purified magnetically by negative isolation, whereas CD8+ TEMRA cells were enriched by FACS. Blood was collected in EDTA tubes and processed within 24 hours, with PBMCs isolated through density gradient centrifugation. PBMCs intended for TCR sequencing were frozen in liquid nitrogen and were later thawed in a 37 degrees C water bath. The sorted or isolated CD4+, CD8+ and CD8+ TEMRA cells had a purity of 90% or higher.

This sample was included in a study of CD8 T cells in Susac syndrome (dated by TCRdb to the late 2010s). About the study as a whole: Whether CD8+ T cell activation and differentiation in Susac syndrome was antigen driven was tested using repertoire sequencing. The clonality of the CD8+ T cell repertoire was compared across over 10 healthy donors, around 14 Susac syndrome patients and under 18 multiple sclerosis patients.

RNA was extracted using the RNeasy kit, and about 0.5 to 1 ug of the RNA was reverse transcribed with random hexamers. The immunoSEQ multiplex PCR assay, which covers 54 Vbeta and 13 Jbeta segments, was used to amplify TCR beta CDR3 regions. Bias from PCR amplification was corrected by using a synthetic template baseline for primer optimization and for computational correction. The authors processed their data as follows. Only productive sequences were kept, with reads annotated to V, D and J genes according to IMGT and analyzed in immunoSEQ Analyzer. Clonality was calculated as one minus the Shannon entropy normalized by log2 of the number of productive unique sequences. For each patient and control, public and private clones were evaluated among the 100 most prevalent clones. Clones were defined as Susac-specific when absent from the healthy and MS cohorts, from about a thousand published viral clones and from other ImmuneACCESS disease sequences. TCRdb applied fastp at Q25 and MiXCR to the public reads, then kept only in-frame beta chains. When rows share a CDR3 protein, they turn into one entry using the most common DNA and genes. In this record, the V and J calls reflect TCRdb's handling and not the investigators' own analysis. The sample table lists around 300,000 distinct CDR3 sequences, 70% to 90% of them with a count of one. The top ten constitute approximately 0.2% of the sample.

Results the study describes overall, beyond this receptor: The number of individuals in the TCR sequencing and HLA analysis was acknowledged as relatively small.

Cut back by 7 bases and 3 bases, the V and J ends lie 16 bases apart. CDR1 MNHEY and CDR2 SVGEGT are derived from the germline V gene. Its CDR3 holds 14 amino acids, cysteine through phenylalanine. Only CDR3 DNA is held: 42 bases, read in frame from base 1. The TCR originated in a human donor with multiple sclerosis. Recombination linked TRBV6-2 or TRBV6-3 to TRBJ2-7, with TRBD1 perhaps the D gene, on 6 matching bases. The sample taken for sequencing was CD8+ T cells from PBMCs. The DNA sequence reads TGTGCCAGCACTAAACCCCAGGGGTTCTACGAGCAGTACTTC. The translation is CASTKPQGFYEQYF.